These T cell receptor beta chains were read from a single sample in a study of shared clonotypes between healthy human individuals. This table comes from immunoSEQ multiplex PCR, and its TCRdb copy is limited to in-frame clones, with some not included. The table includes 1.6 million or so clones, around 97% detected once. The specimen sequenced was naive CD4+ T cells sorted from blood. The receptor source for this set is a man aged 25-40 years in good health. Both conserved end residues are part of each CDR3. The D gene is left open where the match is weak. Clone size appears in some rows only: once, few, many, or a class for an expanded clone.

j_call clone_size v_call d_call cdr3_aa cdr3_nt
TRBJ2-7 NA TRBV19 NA CASSRYENYEQYF TGTGCCAGTAGCAGATATGAGAACTACGAGCAGTACTTC
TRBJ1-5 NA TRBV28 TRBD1 CASSFPTGTGGRSNQPQHF TGTGCCAGCAGTTTCCCCACCGGGACAGGGGGCCGAAGCAATCAGCCCCAGCATTTT
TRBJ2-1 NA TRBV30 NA CAWGIKAASNEQFF TGTGCCTGGGGGATCAAGGCTGCTTCCAATGAGCAGTTCTTC
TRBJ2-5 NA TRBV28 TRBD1 CASSFVGGIQETQYF TGTGCCAGCAGTTTTGTAGGGGGCATCCAAGAGACCCAGTACTTC
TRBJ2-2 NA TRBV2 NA CASSEARWTAGELFF TGTGCCAGCAGTGAAGCGCGATGGACCGCCGGGGAGCTGTTTTTT
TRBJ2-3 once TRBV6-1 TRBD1 CASSTGTASTDTQYF TGTGCCAGCAGTACCGGGACAGCTAGCACAGATACGCAGTATTTT
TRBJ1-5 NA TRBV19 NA CASSIDASSLPQHF TGTGCCAGTAGTATAGATGCATCTAGTCTGCCCCAGCATTTT
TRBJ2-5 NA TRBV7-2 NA CASSRTVQETQYF TGTGCCAGCAGCAGAACCGTACAAGAGACCCAGTACTTC
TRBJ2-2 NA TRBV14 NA CASSLRRDTGELFF TGTGCCAGCAGCCTACGCAGGGACACCGGGGAGCTGTTTTTT
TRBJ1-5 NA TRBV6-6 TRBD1 CASSPGQGMAQPQHF TGTGCCAGCAGTCCGGGACAGGGGATGGCTCAGCCCCAGCATTTT
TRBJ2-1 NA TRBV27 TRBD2 CASSLWSSGGDEQFF TGTGCCAGCAGTTTATGGTCTAGCGGGGGTGATGAGCAGTTCTTC
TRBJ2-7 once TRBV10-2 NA CASSLPSLSSHEQYF TGCGCCAGCAGTTTACCCAGCCTTTCTTCTCACGAGCAGTACTTC
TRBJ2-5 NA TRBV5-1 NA CASSLGSTGPETQYF TGCGCCAGCAGCTTGGGCAGTACAGGGCCGGAGACCCAGTACTTC
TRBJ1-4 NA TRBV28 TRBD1 CASASGPLRGREKLFF TGTGCCAGCGCCTCTGGACCCTTGAGGGGGCGTGAAAAACTGTTTTTT
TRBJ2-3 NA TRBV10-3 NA CAISFSSLPTDTQYF TGTGCCATCAGTTTTTCTAGCCTACCCACAGATACGCAGTATTTT
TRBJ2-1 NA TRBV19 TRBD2 CASLKREGFGEQFF TGTGCCAGTCTTAAGCGGGAGGGATTCGGGGAGCAGTTCTTC
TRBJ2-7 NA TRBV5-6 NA CASSTWSLAPYEQYF TGTGCCAGCAGCACCTGGTCCCTAGCGCCCTACGAGCAGTACTTC
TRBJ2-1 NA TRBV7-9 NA CASSFWSGSNEQFF TGTGCCAGCAGCTTTTGGTCCGGGAGCAATGAGCAGTTCTTC